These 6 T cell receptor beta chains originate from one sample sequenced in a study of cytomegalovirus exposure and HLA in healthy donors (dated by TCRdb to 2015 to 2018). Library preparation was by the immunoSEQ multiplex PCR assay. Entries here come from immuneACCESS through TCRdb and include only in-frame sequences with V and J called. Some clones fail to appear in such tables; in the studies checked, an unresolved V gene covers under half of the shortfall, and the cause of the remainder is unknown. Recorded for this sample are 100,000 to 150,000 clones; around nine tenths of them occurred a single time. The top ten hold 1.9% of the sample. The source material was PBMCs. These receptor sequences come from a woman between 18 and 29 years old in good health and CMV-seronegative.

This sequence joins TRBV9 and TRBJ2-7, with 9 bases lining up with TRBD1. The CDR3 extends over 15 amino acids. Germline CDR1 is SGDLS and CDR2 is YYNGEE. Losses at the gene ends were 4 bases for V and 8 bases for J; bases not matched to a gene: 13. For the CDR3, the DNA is TGTGCCAGCAGCCCAATCGCGACAGGGGGGAGTCAGCAGTACTTC. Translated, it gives CASSPIATGGSQQYF.

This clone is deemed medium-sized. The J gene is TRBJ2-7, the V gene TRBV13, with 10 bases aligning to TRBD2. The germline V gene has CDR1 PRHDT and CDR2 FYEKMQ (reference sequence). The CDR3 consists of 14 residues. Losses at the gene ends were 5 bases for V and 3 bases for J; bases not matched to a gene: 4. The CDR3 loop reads CASSRASGGYEQYF. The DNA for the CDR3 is TGTGCCAGCAGCCGCGCTAGCGGGGGCTACGAGCAGTACTTC.

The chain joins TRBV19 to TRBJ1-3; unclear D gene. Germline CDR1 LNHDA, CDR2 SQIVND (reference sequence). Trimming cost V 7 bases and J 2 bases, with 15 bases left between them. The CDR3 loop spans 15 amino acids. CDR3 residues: CASTRYGLTGNTIYF. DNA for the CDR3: TGTGCCAGTACCAGATACGGACTAACTGGAAACACCATATATTTT.

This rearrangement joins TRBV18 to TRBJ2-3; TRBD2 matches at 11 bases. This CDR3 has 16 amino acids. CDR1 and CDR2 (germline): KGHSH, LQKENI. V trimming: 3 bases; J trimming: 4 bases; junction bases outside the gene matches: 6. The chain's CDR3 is CASSPTTSGSADTQYF. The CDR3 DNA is TGTGCCAGCTCACCTACTACTAGCGGGAGCGCAGATACGCAGTATTTT.

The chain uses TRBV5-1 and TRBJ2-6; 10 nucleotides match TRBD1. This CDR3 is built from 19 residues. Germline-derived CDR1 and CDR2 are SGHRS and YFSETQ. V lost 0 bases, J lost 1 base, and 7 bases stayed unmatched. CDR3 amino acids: CASSLAGTGDFSGANVLTF. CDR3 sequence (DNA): TGCGCCAGCAGCTTGGCCGGGACAGGGGATTTTTCTGGGGCCAACGTCCTGACTTTC. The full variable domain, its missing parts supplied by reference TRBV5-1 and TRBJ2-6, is KAGVTQTPRYLIKTRGQQVTLSCSPISGHRSVSWYQQTPGQGLQFLFEYFSETQRNKGNFPGRFSGRQFSNSRSEMNVSTLELGDSALYLCASSLAGTGDFSGANVLTFGAGSRLTVL.

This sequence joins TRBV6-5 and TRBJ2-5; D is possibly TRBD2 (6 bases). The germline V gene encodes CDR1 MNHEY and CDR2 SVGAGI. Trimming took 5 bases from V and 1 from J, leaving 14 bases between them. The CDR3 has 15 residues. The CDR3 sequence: CASSSSGGGQETQYF. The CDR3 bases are TGTGCCAGCAGTAGTAGCGGAGGAGGCCAAGAGACCCAGTACTTC.